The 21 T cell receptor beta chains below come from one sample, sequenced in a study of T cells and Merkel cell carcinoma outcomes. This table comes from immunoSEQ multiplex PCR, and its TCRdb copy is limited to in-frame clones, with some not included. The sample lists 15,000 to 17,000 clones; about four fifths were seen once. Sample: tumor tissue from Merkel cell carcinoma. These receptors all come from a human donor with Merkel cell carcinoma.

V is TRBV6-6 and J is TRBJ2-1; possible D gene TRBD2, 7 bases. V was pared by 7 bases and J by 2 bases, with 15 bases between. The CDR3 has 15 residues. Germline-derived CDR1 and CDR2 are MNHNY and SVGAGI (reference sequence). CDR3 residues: CASNLGGGPYNEQFF. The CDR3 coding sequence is TGTGCCAGCAACCTAGGGGGAGGGCCCTACAATGAGCAGTTCTTC.

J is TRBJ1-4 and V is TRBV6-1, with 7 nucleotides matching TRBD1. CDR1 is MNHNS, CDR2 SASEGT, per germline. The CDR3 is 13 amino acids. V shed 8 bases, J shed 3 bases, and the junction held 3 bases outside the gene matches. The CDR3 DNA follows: TGTGCCAGCGATACAGGGGCTAATGAAAAACTGTTTTTT. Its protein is CASDTGANEKLFF.

Here the CDR3 reads CATMTRGRVGEKLFF. CDR3 sequence (DNA): TGTGCCACCATGACCAGGGGGCGGGTTGGTGAAAAACTGTTTTTT. V usage is TRBV6-1 and J usage is TRBJ1-4; TRBD1 matches 8 bases. The germline V gene has CDR1 MNHNS and CDR2 SASEGT. The CDR3 is 15 residues long. V shed 10 bases, J shed 7 bases, and the junction held 14 bases outside the gene matches.

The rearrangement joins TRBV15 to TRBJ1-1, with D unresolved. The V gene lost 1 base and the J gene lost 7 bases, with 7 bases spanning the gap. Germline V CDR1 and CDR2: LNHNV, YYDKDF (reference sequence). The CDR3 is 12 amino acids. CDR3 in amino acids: CATSRAGFEAFF. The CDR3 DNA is TGTGCCACCAGCAGAGCTGGATTTGAAGCTTTCTTT. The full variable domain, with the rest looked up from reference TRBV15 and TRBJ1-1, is DAMVIQNPRYQVTQFGKPVTLSCSQTLNHNVMYWYQQKSSQAPKLLFHYYDKDFNNEADTPDNFQSRRPNTSFCFLDIRSPGLGDTAMYLCATSRAGFEAFFGQGTRLTVV.

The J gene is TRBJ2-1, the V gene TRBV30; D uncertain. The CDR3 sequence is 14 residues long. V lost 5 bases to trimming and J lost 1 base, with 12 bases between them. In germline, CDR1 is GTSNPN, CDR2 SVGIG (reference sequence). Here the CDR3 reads CAWGVEFSYNEQFF. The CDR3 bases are TGTGCCTGGGGGGTTGAGTTTTCCTACAATGAGCAGTTCTTC.

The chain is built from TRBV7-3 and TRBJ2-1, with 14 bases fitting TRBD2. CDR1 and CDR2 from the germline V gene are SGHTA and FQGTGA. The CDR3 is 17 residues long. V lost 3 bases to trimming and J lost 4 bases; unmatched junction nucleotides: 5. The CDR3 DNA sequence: TGTGCCAGCAGCTTTACACGGACTAGCGGGGGGTACAATGAGCAGTTCTTC. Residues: CASSFTRTSGGYNEQFF.

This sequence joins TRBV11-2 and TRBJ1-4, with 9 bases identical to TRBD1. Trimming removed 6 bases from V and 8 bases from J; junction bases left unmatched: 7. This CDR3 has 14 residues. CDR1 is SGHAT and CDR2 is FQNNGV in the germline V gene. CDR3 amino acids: CASSSWDREEKLFF. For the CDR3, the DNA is TGTGCCAGCAGTTCATGGGACAGGGAAGAAAAACTGTTTTTT.

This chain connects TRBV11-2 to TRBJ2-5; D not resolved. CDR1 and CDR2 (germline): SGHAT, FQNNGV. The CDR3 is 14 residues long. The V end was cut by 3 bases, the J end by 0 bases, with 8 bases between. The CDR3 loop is CASSFSTYQETQYF. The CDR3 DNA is TGTGCCAGCAGCTTCAGTACTTACCAAGAGACCCAGTACTTC.

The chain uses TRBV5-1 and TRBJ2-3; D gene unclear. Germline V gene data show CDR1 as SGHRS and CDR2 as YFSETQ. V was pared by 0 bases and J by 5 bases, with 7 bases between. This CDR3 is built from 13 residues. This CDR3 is CASSLEREDTQYF. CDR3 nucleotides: TGCGCCAGCAGCTTGGAAAGGGAAGATACGCAGTATTTT.

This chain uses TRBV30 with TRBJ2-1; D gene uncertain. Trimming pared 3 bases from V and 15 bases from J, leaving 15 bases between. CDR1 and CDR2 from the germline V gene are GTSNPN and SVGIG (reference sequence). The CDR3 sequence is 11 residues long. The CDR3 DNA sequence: TGTGCCTGGAGCCACGGGTGGGTTCCGTTCTTC. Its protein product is CAWSHGWVPFF.

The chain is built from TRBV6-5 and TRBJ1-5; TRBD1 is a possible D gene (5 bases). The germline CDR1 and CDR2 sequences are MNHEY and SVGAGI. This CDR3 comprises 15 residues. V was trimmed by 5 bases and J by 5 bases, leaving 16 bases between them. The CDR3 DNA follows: TGTGCCAGCAGTCCCGGGACCTCGGGTGATCAGCCCCAGCATTTT. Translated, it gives CASSPGTSGDQPQHF.

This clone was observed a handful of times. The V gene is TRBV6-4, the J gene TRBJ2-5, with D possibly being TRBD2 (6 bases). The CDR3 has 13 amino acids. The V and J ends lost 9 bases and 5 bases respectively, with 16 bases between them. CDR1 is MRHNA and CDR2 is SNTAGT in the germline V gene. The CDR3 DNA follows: TGTGCCAGTAGCCGGGAGCAAAGGGAGACCCAGTACTTC. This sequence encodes CASSREQRETQYF.

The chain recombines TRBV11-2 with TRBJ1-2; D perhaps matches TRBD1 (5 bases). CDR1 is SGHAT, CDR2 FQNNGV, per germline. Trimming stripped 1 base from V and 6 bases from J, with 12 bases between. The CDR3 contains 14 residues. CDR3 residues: CASSLAQGADGYTF. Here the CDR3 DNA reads TGTGCCAGCAGCTTAGCGCAGGGTGCGGATGGCTACACCTTC.

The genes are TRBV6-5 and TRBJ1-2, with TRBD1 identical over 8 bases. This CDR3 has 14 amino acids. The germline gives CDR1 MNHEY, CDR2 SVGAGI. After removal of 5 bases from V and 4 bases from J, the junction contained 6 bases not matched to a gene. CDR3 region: CASSQGQGGYGYTF. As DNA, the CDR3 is TGTGCCAGCAGTCAAGGACAGGGTGGCTATGGCTACACCTTC.

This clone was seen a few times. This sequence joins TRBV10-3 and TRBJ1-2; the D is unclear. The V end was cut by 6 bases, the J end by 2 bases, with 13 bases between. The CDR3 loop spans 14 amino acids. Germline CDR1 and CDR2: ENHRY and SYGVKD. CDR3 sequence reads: CAISQDGLNYGYTF. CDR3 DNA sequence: TGTGCCATCAGCCAGGACGGGTTAAACTATGGCTACACCTTC.

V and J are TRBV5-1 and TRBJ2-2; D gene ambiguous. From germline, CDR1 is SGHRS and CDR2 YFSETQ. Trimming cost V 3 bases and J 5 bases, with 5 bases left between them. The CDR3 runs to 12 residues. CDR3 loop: CASSSITGELFF. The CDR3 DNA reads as TGCGCCAGCAGCTCCATAACCGGGGAGCTGTTTTTT.

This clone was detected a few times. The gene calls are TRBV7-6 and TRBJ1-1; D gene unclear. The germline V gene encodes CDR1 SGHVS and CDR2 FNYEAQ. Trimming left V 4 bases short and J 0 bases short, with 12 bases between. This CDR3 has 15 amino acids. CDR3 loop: CASSSPAGVNTEAFF. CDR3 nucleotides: TGTGCCAGCAGCTCCCCGGCAGGAGTGAACACTGAAGCTTTCTTT.

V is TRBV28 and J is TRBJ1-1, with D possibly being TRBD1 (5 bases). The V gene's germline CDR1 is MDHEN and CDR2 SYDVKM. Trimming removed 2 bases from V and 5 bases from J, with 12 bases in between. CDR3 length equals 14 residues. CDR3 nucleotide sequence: TGTGCCAGCAGTTTAGAGGGGTTTTGGACTGAAGCTTTCTTT. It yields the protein CASSLEGFWTEAFF.

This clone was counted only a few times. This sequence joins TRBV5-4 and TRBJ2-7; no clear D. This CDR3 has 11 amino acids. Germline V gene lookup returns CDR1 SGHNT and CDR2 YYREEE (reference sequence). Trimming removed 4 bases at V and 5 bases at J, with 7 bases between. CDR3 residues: CASSLENEQYF. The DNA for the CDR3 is TGTGCCAGCAGCCTCGAAAACGAGCAGTACTTC.

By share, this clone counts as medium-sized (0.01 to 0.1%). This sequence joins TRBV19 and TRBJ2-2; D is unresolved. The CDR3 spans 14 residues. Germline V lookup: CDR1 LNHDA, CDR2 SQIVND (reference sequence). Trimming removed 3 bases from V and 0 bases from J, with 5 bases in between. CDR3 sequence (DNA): TGTGCCAGTAGTATTCAGACGAACACCGGGGAGCTGTTTTTT. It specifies CASSIQTNTGELFF.

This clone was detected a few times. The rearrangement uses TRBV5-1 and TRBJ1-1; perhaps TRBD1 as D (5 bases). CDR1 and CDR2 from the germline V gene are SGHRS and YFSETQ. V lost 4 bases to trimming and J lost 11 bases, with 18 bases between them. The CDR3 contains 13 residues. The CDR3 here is CASSMGDGLEAFF. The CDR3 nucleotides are TGCGCCAGCAGCATGGGGGACGGTCTGGAGGCTTTCTTT.